This T cell receptor beta chain was found in a study of blood T cell repertoires in COVID-19 (TCRdb year 2020). For the study in its entirety: The collaborator samples originated in the United States, Italy and Spain and spanned the acute and convalescent phases of COVID-19. The material from the prospective study consisted of cDNA or gDNA derived from T cells, B-cell-depleted T cells, or PBMCs. The samples were drawn from the first 160 participants of the ongoing ImmuneRACE study and from roughly 1,300 subjects provided by 6 global collaborators. A de-identified subject ID, COVID-19 status, age in years and sex were almost always included in the sample metadata. The repertoires were released in a freely available public database meant as a resource for research on the immune response to SARS-CoV-2. HLA class I and class II types, where available, came from metadata supplied by the sample provider rather than from assay-based typing. Deeply sampled blood TCRbeta repertoires from subjects exposed to, actively infected with, or recovered from COVID-19 were included in the dataset. The research as a whole found: How much clinical and demographic metadata was included differed by source and by participant, and the metadata was provided uncurated.

Trimmed from V: 7 bases; trimmed from J: 9 bases; junction bases lacking a gene match: 8. As encoded in the germline V gene (reference sequence), CDR1 is GTSNPN while CDR2 is SVGIG. The CDR3 spans 11 residues, from the cysteine through the phenylalanine. The entry retains the CDR3 DNA only, 33 bases that are in frame from base 1. TCRbeta CDR3 regions were amplified from genomic DNA by means of the immunoSEQ Assay, a bias-controlled multiplex PCR. The original pipeline was this. The number of nucleated cells in each sample was estimated by amplification of reference gene primers within the assay. To quantify the absolute abundance of each unique TCRbeta CDR3 rearrangement, sequence reads were collapsed and filtered. Productive Simpson clonality was computed per sample as the square root of Simpson's diversity index over productive rearrangements. The immuneACCESS repertoire file appears here via TCRdb, limited to in-frame rearrangements. These files lack a portion of the clones; in checked studies, under half of the deficit traces to unresolved V genes, and the cause of the others is not known. V and J calls plus clone size are reproduced from that table; the DNA served to infer D and trimming. This sample comprises a few hundred thousand clones, 75% to 95% of them detected only once. 6.8% of the sample lies in the top ten.

One collaborating source in Seattle enrolled patients while the patients were actively infected and followed the patients over time throughout the course of disease. Whole blood was collected in K2EDTA tubes by collaborating institutions according to the institutions' own protocols. For TCRbeta analysis, collaborators shipped samples as frozen whole blood, isolated PBMCs, or DNA extracted from either of those sample types. As regards this clone: Its antigen is still unknown. Base-call qualities are not available, and no considerably larger clone is one nucleotide away.

Here the chain combines TRBV30 and TRBJ2-7, and 8 bases in between align with TRBD1. The sequenced sample consisted of peripheral blood. The receptor comes from a woman aged 25 to 39 with COVID-19, enrolled during active disease. The CDR3: CASDRGPGQYF. The nucleotide sequence is TGTGCCTCCGACAGGGGACCAGGGCAGTACTTC.